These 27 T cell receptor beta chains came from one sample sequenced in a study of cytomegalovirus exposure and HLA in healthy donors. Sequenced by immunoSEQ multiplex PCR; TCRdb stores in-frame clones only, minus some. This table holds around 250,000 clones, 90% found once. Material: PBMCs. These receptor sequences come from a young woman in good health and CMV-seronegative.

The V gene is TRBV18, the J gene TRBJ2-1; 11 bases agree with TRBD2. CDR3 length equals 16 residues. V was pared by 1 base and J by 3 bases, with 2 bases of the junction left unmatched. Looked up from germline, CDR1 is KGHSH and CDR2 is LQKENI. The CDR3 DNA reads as TGTGCCAGCTCACCACGACTAGCGGGGAACTACAATGAGCAGTTCTTC. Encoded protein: CASSPRLAGNYNEQFF.

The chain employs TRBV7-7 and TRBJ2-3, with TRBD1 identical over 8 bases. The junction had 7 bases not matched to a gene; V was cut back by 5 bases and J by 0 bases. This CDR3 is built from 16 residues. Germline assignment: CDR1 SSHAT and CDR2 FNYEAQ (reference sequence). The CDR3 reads CASSGGTGPSTDTQYF. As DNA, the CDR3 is TGTGCCAGCAGCGGGGGGACAGGACCTAGCACAGATACGCAGTATTTT.

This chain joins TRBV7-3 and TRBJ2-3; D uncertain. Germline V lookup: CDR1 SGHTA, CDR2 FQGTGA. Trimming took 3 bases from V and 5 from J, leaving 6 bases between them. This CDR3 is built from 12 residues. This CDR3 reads CASSLIGDTQYF. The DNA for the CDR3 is TGTGCCAGCAGCTTGATCGGAGATACGCAGTATTTT.

As DNA, the CDR3 is TGCGCCAGCAGCCAAGACACAGGTCCTTACCTGCGAAAACTGTTTTTT. This encodes CASSQDTGPYLRKLFF. J is TRBJ1-4 and V is TRBV4-3, with D possibly TRBD1 on 5 matching bases. The V end lost 0 bases, the J end lost 10 bases, and 18 bases lay between the germline ends. The CDR3 has 16 amino acids. In germline, CDR1 is LGHNA, CDR2 YSLEER.

The CDR3 loop reads CASSQLTSGGHLTDTQYF. CDR3 sequence (DNA): TGTGCCAGCAGCCAACTGACTAGCGGGGGGCACCTCACAGATACGCAGTATTTT. The chain recombines TRBV14 with TRBJ2-3; 13 bases map to TRBD2. CDR1 is SGHDN, CDR2 FVKESK, per germline. The CDR3 is 18 residues long. With 2 bases clipped from V and 2 bases from J, the junction kept 7 bases outside the gene matches.

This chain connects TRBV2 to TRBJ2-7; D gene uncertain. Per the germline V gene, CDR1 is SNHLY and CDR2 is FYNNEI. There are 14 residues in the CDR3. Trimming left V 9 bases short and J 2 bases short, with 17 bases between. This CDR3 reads CASGFDLNTYEQYV. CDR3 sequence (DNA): TGTGCCAGTGGCTTCGACTTGAACACCTACGAGCAGTACGTC.

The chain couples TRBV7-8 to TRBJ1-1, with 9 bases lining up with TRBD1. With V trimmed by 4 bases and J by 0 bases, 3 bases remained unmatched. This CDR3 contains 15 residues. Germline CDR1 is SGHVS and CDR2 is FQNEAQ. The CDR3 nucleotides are TGTGCCAGCAGCTCGGACAGGGGAATGAACACTGAAGCTTTCTTT. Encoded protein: CASSSDRGMNTEAFF.

The CDR3 reads CASSEARGTSSEQFF. In nucleotides, the CDR3 is TGTGCCAGCAGTGAGGCGCGGGGGACATCTTCTGAGCAGTTCTTC. V usage is TRBV6-1 and J usage is TRBJ2-1; perhaps TRBD2 as D (7 bases). Germline assignment: CDR1 MNHNS and CDR2 SASEGT. Trimming took 3 bases from V and 9 from J, leaving 18 bases between them. CDR3 length: 15 residues.

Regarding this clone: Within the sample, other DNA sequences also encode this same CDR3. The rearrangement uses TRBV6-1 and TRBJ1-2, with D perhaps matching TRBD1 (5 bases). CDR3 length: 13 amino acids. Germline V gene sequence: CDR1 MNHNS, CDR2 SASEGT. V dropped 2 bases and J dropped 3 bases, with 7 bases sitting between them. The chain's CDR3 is CASSEPGHYGYTF. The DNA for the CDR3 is TGTGCCAGCAGTGAACCAGGGCACTATGGCTACACCTTC.

The CDR3 DNA follows: TGTGCCTGGGCACAGGGGGCCCATCAGCCCCAGCATTTT. Its protein product is CAWAQGAHQPQHF. The gene calls are TRBV30 and TRBJ1-5; 9 bases align to TRBD1. Germline loops: CDR1 GTSNPN, CDR2 SVGIG (reference sequence). The CDR3 is 13 amino acids. V shed 5 bases and J 5 bases; nucleotides not matched to a gene: 4.

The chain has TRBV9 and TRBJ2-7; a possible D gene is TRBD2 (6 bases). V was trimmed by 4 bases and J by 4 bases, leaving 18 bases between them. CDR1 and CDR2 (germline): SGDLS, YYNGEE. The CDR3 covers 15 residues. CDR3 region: CASSPTTSGGYEQYF. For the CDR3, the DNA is TGTGCCAGCAGCCCGACTACATCCGGGGGTTACGAGCAGTACTTC.

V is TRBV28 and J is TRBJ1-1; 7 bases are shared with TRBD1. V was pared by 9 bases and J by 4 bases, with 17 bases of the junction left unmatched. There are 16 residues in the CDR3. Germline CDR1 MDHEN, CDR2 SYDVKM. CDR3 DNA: TGTGCCAGTGATTACGCAGGGGGGTGGAGCGGCACTGAAGCTTTCTTT. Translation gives CASDYAGGWSGTEAFF. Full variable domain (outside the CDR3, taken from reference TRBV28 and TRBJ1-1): DVKVTQSSRYLVKRTGEKVFLECVQDMDHENMFWYRQDPGLGLRLIYFSYDVKMKEKGDIPEGYSVSREKKERFSLILESASTNQTSMYLCASDYAGGWSGTEAFFGQGTRLTVV.

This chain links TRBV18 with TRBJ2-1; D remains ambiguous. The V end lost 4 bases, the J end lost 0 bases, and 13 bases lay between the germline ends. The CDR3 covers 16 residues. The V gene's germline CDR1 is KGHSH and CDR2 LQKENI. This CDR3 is CASSRRLGLSYNEQFF. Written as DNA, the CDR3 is TGTGCCAGCTCACGACGACTGGGTCTCTCCTACAATGAGCAGTTCTTC. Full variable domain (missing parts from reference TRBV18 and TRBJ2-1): NAGVMQNPRHLVRRRGQEARLRCSPMKGHSHVYWYRQLPEEGLKFMVYLQKENIIDESGMPKERFSAEFPKEGPSILRIQQVVRGDSAAYFCASSRRLGLSYNEQFFGPGTRLTVL.

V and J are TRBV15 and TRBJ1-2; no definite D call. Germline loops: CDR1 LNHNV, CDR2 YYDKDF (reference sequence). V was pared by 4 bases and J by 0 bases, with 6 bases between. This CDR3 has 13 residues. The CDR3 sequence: CATSMGANYGYTF. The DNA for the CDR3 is TGTGCCACCAGCATGGGAGCTAACTATGGCTACACCTTC.

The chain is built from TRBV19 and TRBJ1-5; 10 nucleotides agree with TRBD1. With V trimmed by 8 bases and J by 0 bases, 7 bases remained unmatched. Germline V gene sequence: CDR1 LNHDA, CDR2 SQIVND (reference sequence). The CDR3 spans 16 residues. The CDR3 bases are TGTGCCAGTCACCGACAGGGGGCATATAGCAATCAGCCCCAGCATTTT. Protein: CASHRQGAYSNQPQHF.

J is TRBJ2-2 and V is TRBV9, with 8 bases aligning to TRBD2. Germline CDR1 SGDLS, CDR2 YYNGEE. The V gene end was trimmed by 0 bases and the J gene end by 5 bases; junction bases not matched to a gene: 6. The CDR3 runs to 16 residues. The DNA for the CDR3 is TGTGCCAGCAGCGTAGTTGGTAGCGGGGATACCGGGGAGCTGTTTTTT. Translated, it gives CASSVVGSGDTGELFF.

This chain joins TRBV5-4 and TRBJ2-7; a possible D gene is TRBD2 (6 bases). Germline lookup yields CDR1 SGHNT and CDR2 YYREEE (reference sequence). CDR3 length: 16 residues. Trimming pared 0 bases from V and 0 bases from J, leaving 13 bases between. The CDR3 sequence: CASSLALAGNSYEQYF. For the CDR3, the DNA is TGTGCCAGCAGCTTGGCCCTCGCGGGGAACTCCTACGAGCAGTACTTC.

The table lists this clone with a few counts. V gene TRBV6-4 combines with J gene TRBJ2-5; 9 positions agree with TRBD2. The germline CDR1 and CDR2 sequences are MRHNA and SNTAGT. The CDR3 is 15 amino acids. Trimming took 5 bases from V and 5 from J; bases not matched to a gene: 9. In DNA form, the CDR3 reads TGTGCCAGCAGTAGTGTAGCGGGGGCGGCGGAGACCCAGTACTTC. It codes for CASSSVAGAAETQYF.

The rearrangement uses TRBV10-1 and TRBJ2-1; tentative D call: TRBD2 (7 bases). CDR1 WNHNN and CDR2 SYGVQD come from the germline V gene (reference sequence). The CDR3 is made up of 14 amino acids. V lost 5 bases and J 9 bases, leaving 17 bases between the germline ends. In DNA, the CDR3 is TGCGCCAGCAGTCTGGGGGGGCCAAACGCTGAGCAGTTCTTC. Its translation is CASSLGGPNAEQFF.

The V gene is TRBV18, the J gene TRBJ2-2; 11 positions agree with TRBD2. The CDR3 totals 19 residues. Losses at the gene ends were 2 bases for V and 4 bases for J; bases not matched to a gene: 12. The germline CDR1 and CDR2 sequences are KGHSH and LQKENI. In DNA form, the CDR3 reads TGTGCCAGCTCACCAGGGGAAAACGTCGGACTAGCGGGCACCGGGGAGCTGTTTTTT. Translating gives CASSPGENVGLAGTGELFF.

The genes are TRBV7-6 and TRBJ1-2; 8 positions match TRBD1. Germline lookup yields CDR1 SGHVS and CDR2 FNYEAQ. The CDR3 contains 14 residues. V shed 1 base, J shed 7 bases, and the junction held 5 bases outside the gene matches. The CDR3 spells CASSLDTGGGGYTF. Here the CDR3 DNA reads TGTGCCAGCAGCTTAGACACAGGGGGGGGTGGCTACACCTTC.

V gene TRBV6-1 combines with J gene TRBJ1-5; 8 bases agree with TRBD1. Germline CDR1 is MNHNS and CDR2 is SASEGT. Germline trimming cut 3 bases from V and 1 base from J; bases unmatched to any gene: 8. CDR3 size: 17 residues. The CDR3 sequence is CASSDRGHARSNQPQHF. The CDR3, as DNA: TGTGCCAGCAGTGACAGGGGGCACGCTAGGAGCAATCAGCCCCAGCATTTT.

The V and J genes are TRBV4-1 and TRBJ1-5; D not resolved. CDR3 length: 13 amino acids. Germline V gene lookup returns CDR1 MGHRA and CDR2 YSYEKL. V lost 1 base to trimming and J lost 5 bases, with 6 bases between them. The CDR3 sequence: CASSQVVDQPQHF. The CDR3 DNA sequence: TGCGCCAGCAGCCAAGTCGTAGATCAGCCCCAGCATTTT.

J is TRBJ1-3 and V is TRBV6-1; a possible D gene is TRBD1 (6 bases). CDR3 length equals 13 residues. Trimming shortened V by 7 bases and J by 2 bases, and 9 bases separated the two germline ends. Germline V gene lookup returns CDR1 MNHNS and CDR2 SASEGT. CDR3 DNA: TGTGCCAGCATCCAGGGGACTGGAAACACCATATATTTT. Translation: CASIQGTGNTIYF.

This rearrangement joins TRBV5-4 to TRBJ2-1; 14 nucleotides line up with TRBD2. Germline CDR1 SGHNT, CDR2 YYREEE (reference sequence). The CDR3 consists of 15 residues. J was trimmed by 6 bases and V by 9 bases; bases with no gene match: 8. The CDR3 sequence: CAMARLAGGRNEQFF. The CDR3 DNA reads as TGTGCCATGGCAAGACTAGCGGGGGGGCGCAATGAGCAGTTCTTC.

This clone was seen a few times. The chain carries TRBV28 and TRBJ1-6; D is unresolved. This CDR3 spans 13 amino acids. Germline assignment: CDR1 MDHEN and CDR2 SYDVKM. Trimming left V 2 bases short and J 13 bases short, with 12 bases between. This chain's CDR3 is CASSLIAVAPLHF. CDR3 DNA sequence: TGTGCCAGCAGTTTAATAGCTGTGGCGCCCCTCCACTTT.

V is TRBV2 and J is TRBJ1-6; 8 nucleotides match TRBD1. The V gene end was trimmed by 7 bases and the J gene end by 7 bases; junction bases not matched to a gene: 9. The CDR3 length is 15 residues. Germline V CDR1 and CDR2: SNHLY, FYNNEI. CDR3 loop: CASTRQGTGNSPLHF. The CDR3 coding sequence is TGTGCCAGCACACGACAGGGGACTGGAAATTCACCCCTCCACTTT.